This T cell receptor (beta chain) was identified in a study of blood T cell repertoires in COVID-19. In the study overall: Sites in the United States, Italy and Spain provided acute and convalescent COVID-19 samples.

TCRdb keeps only in-frame clones here, not all; method: immunoSEQ multiplex PCR. The table has about 58,000 clones, 89% seen once. In this sample, this clone turned up a few times. The trim removed 2 bases at V and 4 bases at J, leaving 4 bases unmatched. CDR1 is SEHNR, CDR2 FQNEAQ, per germline (reference sequence). The CDR3 loop spans 15 amino acids. The sequenced sample was peripheral blood. The chain employs TRBV7-9 and TRBJ1-4; 7 bases map to TRBD1. This sequence originates from an older woman with active COVID-19. DNA for the CDR3: TGTGCCAGCAGCTTACCCGGACAGGTTAATGAAAAACTGTTTTTT. Protein: CASSLPGQVNEKLFF.